This TCR beta chain was recorded in a study of radiotherapy plus CTLA-4 blockade in lung cancer. About the research overall: Objective responses were observed in approximately 17% of patients, and disease control was achieved by about 30%. The study, taken as a whole, reports: Radiotherapy was combined with ipilimumab, and tumor-derived TCR clones then expanded in blood.

Here immunoSEQ multiplex PCR was the method, and the copy in TCRdb shows in-frame clones only, minus some. The sample carries about 62,000 clones, 60% to 85% recorded once. In regard to this clone: As yet, its antigen is unknown.

Those patients who had chemo-refractory metastatic non-small-cell lung cancer were given focal radiation along with CTLA-4 blockade through ipilimumab. Trimming removed 7 bases from V and 2 bases from J, with 21 bases in between. Germline-derived CDR1 and CDR2 are SNHLY and FYNNEI. The CDR3 has 16 residues. The material was peripheral blood, obtained from a patient treated with radiotherapy plus ipilimumab. The TCR sequence derives from a human donor with non-small cell lung cancer who had a complete response to radiotherapy plus ipilimumab. J is TRBJ2-7 and V is TRBV2; tentatively, D is TRBD1 (7 bases). The CDR3 loop is CASTGGGPRGAYEQYF. The CDR3 region has the DNA TGTGCCAGCACCGGAGGGGGCCCAAGGGGGGCCTACGAGCAGTACTTC.